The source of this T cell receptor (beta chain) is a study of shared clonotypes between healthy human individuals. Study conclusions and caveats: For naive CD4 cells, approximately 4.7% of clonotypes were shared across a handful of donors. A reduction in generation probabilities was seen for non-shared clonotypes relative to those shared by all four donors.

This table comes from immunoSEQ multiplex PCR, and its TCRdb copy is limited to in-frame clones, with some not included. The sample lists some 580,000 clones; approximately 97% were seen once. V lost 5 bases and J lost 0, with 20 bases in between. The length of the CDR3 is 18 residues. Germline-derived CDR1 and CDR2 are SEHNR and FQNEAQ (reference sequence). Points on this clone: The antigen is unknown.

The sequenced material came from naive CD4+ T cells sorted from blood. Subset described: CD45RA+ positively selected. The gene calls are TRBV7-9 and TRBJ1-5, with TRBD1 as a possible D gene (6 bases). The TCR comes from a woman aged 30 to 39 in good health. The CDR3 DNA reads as TGTGCCAGCAGCAGGGGGGAGGTTTGTGTTTATAGCAATCAGCCCCAGCATTTT. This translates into CASSRGEVCVYSNQPQHF.